This T cell receptor (beta chain) was obtained from a study of a mutant IDH1 vaccine in newly diagnosed glioma. The study's findings and limits: Changes in the top peripheral T cell clonotypes seemingly had no bearing on pseudoprogression.

The CDR3 consists of 19 residues. Trimming removed 8 bases at V and 0 bases at J, with 25 bases between. From germline, CDR1 is MGHRA and CDR2 YSYEKL. The table lists this clone with a count of one. Antigen unknown. Sequenced by immunoSEQ multiplex PCR; TCRdb stores in-frame clones only, minus some. The table includes 25,000 to 35,000 clones, 80% to 85% detected once. Time point indicated: week 47, end of study. A single vaccine dose contained 300 ug of mutant IDH1 20-mer peptide, and topical imiquimod was used with it. Eight vaccinations went to patients in weeks 1, 3, 5, 7, 11, 15, 19, 23. This TCR derives from a man younger than 40 with glioma. The sequencing used PBMCs, collected from a glioma patient whose treatment included an IDH1 peptide vaccine. The chain is built from TRBV4-1 and TRBJ1-4; D possibly corresponds to TRBD1 (5 bases). This CDR3 is CASSKLSTVFLTTNEKLFF. CDR3 in DNA: TGCGCCAGCTCTAAGCTCTCGACAGTATTTTTAACAACTAATGAAAAACTGTTTTTT.